The sequence of this T cell receptor (beta chain) was determined in a study of blood T cells in healthy people across ages. CDR1 is SNHLY and CDR2 is FYNNEI in the germline V gene. Germline trimming cut 6 bases from V and 5 bases from J; bases unmatched to any gene: 12. CDR3 length: 15 amino acids. Next came a second PCR, run for about 6 to 12 cycles, which used a sample-barcoded 5' primer along with a J-beta primer mix. Every cDNA molecule bore a tag from a template-switch adaptor containing 12 random nucleotides. MiXCR, run by TCRdb on the 5' RACE reads, gives a single entry per CDR3 protein. The sample lists hundreds of thousands of distinct CDR3 sequences; about 56% were seen once. This clonotype came up a few times. Its antigen is undetermined. Whole-study findings and limits: Expanded clonotype changes were possibly confounded by unknown donor CMV status. Higher diversity, along with more naive CD4+ cells, distinguished long-lived donors from aged donors. Across the age range, TCR beta diversity per million T cells fell in a roughly linear way.

The chain couples TRBV2 to TRBJ1-2; 7 bases match TRBD1. The origin of this receptor is a man between 35 and 55 years old in good health. Sequencing input: blood. The CDR3 protein is CASSGLQGPGYGYTF. The CDR3 DNA follows: TGTGCCAGCAGCGGCCTACAGGGGCCCGGGTATGGCTACACCTTC.